A selection of T cell receptor beta chains follows, all from one sample in a study of blood T cell repertoires in COVID-19. TCRdb keeps only in-frame clones here, not all; method: immunoSEQ multiplex PCR. The sample lists approximately 300,000 clones; 70% to 90% were seen once. The specimen sequenced was PBMCs or T cells enriched from blood (not recorded which). These TCRs come from a woman aged 25 to 39 who had recovered from COVID-19. The CDR3 runs from the conserved cysteine through the conserved F or W. D genes are given only for firm matches. Clone size is not always given. Where it is, it says once, few, many or a class for expanded clones.

clone_size	d_call	j_call	v_call	cdr3_aa	cdr3_nt
NA	TRBD1	TRBJ1-6	TRBV28	CASSGRDREFSPLHF	TGTGCCAGCAGTGGCCGGGACAGGGAATTCTCACCCCTCCACTTT
NA	NA	TRBJ2-1	TRBV15	CATSNRNLDEQFF	TGTGCCACCAGCAACAGAAATCTGGATGAGCAGTTCTTC
NA	TRBD2	TRBJ2-7	TRBV10-1	CASSPSGMGLEQYF	TGCGCCAGCAGTCCTAGCGGGATGGGACTTGAGCAGTACTTC
NA	TRBD1	TRBJ1-1	TRBV7-9	CASSLNRDRGAFF	TGTGCCAGCAGCTTAAACCGGGACAGAGGAGCTTTCTTT
few	NA	TRBJ2-7	TRBV2	CASSVDRSYEQYF	TGTGCCAGCAGTGTTGACAGGTCCTACGAGCAGTACTTC
NA	TRBD2	TRBJ2-7	TRBV4-1	CASSQELAGGASVQYF	TGCGCCAGCAGCCAAGAACTGGCGGGAGGAGCTAGTGTGCAGTACTTC
NA	NA	TRBJ2-5	TRBV18	CASSRDQETQYF	TGTGCCAGCTCACGAGACCAAGAGACCCAGTACTTC
NA	TRBD1	TRBJ2-3	TRBV27	CASQDRGFADTQYF	TGTGCCAGCCAGGACAGGGGGTTTGCAGATACGCAGTATTTT
NA	NA	TRBJ2-5	TRBV9	CASSATSRPETQYF	TGTGCCAGCAGCGCTACATCCAGGCCAGAGACCCAGTACTTC
once	NA	TRBJ2-3	TRBV4-1	CASSYSGDSTDTQYF	TGCGCCAGCAGCTATTCGGGGGATAGCACAGATACGCAGTATTTT
NA	TRBD2	TRBJ2-2	TRBV19	CASRLGGAGELFF	TGTGCCAGTAGGCTGGGGGGGGCCGGGGAGCTGTTTTTT
NA	TRBD1	TRBJ1-5	TRBV15	CATRRDRGYQPQHF	TGTGCCACCCGCCGGGACAGGGGGTATCAGCCCCAGCATTTT
NA	TRBD2	TRBJ2-3	TRBV27	CASSLSVGLAGVRTDTQYF	TGTGCCAGCAGTTTATCCGTGGGACTAGCGGGAGTTCGGACAGATACGCAGTATTTT
NA	NA	TRBJ2-3	TRBV3-1/TRBV3-2	CASMEGTDTQYF	TGTGCCAGCATGGAGGGCACAGATACGCAGTATTTT
NA	TRBD2	TRBJ2-5	TRBV6-6	CASSSGLAGSQETQYF	TGTGCCAGCAGTTCTGGACTAGCGGGGTCACAAGAGACCCAGTACTTC
NA	TRBD1	TRBJ2-7	TRBV19	CASSSRGRDEQYF	TGTGCCAGTAGTAGTAGGGGGCGCGACGAGCAGTACTTC
NA	NA	TRBJ2-7	TRBV19	CASSIDLADTYEQYF	TGTGCCAGTAGTATAGATCTGGCCGATACCTACGAGCAGTACTTC
few	TRBD1	TRBJ2-1	TRBV28	CASSLWDQTGVAYNEQFF	TGTGCCAGCAGTTTATGGGACCAGACAGGGGTTGCCTACAATGAGCAGTTCTTC
NA	TRBD1	TRBJ1-5	TRBV2	CASSDWTGERPQHF	TGTGCCAGCAGTGATTGGACAGGGGAGCGGCCCCAGCATTTT
NA	TRBD2	TRBJ2-1	TRBV27	CASSSIPGGRVNEQFF	TGTGCCAGCAGTTCCATCCCGGGGGGGCGGGTAAATGAGCAGTTCTTC
NA	TRBD1	TRBJ1-1	TRBV9	CASSAGQGTMNTEAFF	TGTGCCAGCAGCGCCGGACAGGGGACCATGAACACTGAAGCTTTCTTT
NA	NA	TRBJ2-3	TRBV23-1	CASSQPGRRHTDTQYF	TGCGCCAGCAGTCAACCCGGTCGAAGACACACAGATACGCAGTATTTT